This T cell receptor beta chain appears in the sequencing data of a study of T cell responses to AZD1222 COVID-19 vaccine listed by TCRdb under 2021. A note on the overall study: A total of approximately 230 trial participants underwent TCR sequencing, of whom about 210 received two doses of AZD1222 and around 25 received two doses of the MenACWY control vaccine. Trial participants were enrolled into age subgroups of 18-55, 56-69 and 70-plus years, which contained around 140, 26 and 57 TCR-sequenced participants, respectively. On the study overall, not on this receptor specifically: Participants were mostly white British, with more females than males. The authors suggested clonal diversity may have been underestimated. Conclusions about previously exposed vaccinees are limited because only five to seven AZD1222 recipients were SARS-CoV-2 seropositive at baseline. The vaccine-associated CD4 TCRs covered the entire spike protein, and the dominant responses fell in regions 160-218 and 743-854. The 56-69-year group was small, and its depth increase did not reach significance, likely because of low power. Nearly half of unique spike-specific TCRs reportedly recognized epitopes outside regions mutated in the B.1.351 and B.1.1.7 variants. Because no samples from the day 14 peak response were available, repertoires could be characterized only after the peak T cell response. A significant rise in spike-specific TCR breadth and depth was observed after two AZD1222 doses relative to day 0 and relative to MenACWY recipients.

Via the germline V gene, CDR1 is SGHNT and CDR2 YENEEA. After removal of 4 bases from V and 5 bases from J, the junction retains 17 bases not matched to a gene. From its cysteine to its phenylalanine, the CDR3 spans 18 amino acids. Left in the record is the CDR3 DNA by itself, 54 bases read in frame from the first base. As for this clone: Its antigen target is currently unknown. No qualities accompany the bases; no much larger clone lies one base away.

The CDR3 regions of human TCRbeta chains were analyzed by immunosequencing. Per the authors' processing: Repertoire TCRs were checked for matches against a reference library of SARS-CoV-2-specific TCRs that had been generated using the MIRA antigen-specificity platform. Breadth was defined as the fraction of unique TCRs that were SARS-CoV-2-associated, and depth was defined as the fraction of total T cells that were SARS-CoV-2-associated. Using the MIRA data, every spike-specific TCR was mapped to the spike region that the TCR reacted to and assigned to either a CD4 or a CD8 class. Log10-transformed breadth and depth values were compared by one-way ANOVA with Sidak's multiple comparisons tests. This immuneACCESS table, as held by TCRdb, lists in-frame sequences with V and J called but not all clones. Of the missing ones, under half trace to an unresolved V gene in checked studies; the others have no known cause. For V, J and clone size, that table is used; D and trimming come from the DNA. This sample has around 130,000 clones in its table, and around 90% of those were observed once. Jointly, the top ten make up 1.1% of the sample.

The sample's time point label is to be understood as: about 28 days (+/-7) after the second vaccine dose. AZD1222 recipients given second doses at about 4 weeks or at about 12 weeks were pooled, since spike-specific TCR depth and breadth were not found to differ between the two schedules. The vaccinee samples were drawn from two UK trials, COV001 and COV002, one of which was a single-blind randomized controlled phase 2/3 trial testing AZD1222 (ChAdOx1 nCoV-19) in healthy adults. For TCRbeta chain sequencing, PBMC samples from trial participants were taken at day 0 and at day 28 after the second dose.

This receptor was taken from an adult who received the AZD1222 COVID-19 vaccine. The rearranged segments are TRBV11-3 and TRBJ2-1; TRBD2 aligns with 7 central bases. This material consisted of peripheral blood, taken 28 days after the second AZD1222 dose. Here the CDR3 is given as CASSYQEIGGRTNNEQFF. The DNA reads TGTGCCAGCAGCTACCAAGAAATTGGCGGGAGAACTAACAATGAGCAGTTCTTC. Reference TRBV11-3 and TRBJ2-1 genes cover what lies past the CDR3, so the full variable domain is EAGVVQSPRYKIIEKKQPVAFWCNPISGHNTLYWYLQNLGQGPELLIRYENEEAVDDSQLPKDRFSAERLKGVDSTLKIQPAELGDSAVYLCASSYQEIGGRTNNEQFFGPGTRLTVL.